This T cell receptor beta chain was recovered during a study of cytotoxic CD8 clonotypes in ibrutinib-treated CLL. Study results and caveats: Shared public clonotypes were rare, and on treatment they either got smaller or stayed the same.

The J segment lost 4 bases and the V segment lost 2 bases, leaving 7 bases of the junction unmatched. This CDR3 comprises 15 residues. Germline CDR1 is MNHEY and CDR2 is SVGAGI. In the case of this clone: What it binds is not known.

The table came from immunoSEQ multiplex PCR; TCRdb's copy has only in-frame clones and leaves some out. The sample includes roughly 180,000 clones, over 60% of them seen just once. The source is a human donor with chronic lymphocytic leukemia. Source: PBMCs, taken after 24 months of ibrutinib treatment. V usage is TRBV6-5 and J usage is TRBJ2-5, with 7 nucleotides matching TRBD1. CDR3 amino acids: CASSYTTGKAETQYF. The DNA for the CDR3 is TGTGCCAGCAGTTACACGACAGGGAAGGCAGAGACCCAGTACTTC.